A single sample gave rise to the 2 T cell receptor beta chains below, sequenced in a study of cytomegalovirus exposure and HLA in healthy donors. The PCR used 60 Vbeta and 13 Jbeta primers. Data came from immunoSEQ multiplex PCR; TCRdb stores just in-frame clones and leaves some out. The table lists about 160,000 clones, 84% of them singletons, with 0.38% in the top ten. Sequenced: PBMCs. Source of these receptors: a boy between 2 and 15 years old in good health and CMV-seronegative.

The chain employs TRBV28 and TRBJ1-2; TRBD1 aligns across 9 bases. In germline, CDR1 is MDHEN, CDR2 SYDVKM. V trimming: 5 bases; J trimming: 8 bases; junction bases outside the gene matches: 12. The CDR3 length is 15 residues. The chain's CDR3 is CASSATDRGYRGYTF. In DNA, the CDR3 is TGTGCCAGCAGTGCCACGGACAGGGGATATAGGGGCTACACCTTC.

This clone was seen more than once but under ten times. This chain joins TRBV4-1 and TRBJ2-5, with 12 bases matching TRBD2. The CDR3 is 19 residues long. The V gene's germline CDR1 is MGHRA and CDR2 YSYEKL. The V and J ends lost 0 bases and 4 bases, in that order; junction bases with no gene match: 12. DNA for the CDR3: TGCGCCAGCAGCCAAGAGGCCCTCAGGACTAGCGGGATGGGAGAGACCCAGTACTTC. Its protein product is CASSQEALRTSGMGETQYF.